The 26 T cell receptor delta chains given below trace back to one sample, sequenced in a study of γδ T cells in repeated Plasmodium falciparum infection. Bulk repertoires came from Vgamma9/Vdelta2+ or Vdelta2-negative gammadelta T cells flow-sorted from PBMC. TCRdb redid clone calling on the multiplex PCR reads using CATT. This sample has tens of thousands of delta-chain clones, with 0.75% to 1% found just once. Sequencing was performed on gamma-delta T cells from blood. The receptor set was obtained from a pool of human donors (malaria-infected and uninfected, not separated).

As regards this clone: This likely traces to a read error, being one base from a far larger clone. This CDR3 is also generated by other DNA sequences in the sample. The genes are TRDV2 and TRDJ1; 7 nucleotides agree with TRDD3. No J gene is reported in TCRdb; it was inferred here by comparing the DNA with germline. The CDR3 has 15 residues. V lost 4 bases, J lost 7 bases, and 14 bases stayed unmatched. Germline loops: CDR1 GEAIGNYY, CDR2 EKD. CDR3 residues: CACDCVAGDWGKLIF. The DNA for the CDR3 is TGTGCCTGTGATTGCGTGGCGGGAGACTGGGGTAAACTCATCTTT.

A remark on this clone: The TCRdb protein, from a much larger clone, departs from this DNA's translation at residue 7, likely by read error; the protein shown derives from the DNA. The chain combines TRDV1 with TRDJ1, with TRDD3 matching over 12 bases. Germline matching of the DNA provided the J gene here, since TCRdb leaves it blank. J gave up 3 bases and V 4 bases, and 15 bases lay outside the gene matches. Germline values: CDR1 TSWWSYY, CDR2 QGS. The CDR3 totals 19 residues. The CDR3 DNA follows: TGTGCTCTTGGGGTTATTTCTACTGGGGGATACATAAGCGCCGATAAACTCATCTTT. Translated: CALGVISTGGYISADKLIF.

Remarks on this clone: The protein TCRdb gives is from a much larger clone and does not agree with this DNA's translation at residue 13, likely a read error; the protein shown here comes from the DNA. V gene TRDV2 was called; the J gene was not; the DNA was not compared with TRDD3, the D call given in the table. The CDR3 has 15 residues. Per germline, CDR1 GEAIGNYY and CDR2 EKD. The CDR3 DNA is TGTGCCTGTGACGCGGGGGATACTTCCACCGATAAACCCATCTTT. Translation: CACDAGDTSTDKPIF.

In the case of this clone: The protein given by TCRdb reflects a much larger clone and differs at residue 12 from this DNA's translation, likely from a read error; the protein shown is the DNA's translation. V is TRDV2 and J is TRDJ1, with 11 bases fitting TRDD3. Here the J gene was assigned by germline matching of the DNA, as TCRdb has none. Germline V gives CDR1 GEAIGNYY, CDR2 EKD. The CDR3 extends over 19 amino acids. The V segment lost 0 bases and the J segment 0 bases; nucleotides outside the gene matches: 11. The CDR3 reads CACDTGAAWGILYTDKLIF. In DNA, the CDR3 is TGTGCCTGTGACACCGGAGCTGCCTGGGGGATACTGTACACCGATAAACTCATCTTT.

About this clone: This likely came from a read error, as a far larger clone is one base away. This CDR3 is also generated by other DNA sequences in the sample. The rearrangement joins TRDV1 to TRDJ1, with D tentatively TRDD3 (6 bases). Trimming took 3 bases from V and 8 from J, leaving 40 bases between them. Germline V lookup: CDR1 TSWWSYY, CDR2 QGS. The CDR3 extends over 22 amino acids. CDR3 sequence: CALGDRPSYGPKGLGLTFKLIF. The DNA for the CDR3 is TGTGCTCTTGGGGACAGACCCTCCTATGGTCCGAAGGGCCTGGGGCTGACTTTCAAACTCATCTTT.

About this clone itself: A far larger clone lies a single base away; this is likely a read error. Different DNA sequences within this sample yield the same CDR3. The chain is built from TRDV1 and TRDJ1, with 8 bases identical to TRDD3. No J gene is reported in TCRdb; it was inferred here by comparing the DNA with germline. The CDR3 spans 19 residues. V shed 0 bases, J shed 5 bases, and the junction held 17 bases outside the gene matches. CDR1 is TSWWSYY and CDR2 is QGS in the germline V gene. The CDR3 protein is CALGELAWALGDPRDKLIF. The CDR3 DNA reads TGTGCTCTTGGGGAACTCGCCTGGGCTCTGGGGGACCCTCGAGATAAACTCATCTTT.

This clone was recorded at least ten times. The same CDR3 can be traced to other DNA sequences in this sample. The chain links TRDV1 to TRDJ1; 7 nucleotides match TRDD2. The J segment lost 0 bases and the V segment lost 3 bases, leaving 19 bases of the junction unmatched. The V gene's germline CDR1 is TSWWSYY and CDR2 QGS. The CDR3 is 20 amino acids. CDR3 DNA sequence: TGTGCTCTTGGGGATCCTTCCTCCGTCGGGGGGCTTCTGTACACCGATAAACTCATCTTT. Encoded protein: CALGDPSSVGGLLYTDKLIF.

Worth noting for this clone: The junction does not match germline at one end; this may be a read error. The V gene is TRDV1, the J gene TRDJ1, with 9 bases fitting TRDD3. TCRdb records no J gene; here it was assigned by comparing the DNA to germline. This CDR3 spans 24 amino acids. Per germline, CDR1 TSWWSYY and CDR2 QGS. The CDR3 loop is CSGGTLSYVLPPGDTPKYTDKLIF. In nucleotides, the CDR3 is TGCTCTGGGGGAACTCTATCCTACGTTTTACCCCCGGGGGATACTCCAAAATACACCGATAAACTCATCTTT.

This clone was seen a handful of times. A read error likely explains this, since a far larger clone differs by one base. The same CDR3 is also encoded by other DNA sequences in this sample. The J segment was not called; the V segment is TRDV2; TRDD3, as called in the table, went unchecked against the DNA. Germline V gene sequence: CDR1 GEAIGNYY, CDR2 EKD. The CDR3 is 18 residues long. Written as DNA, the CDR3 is TGTGCCTGTGACCCCCTACTGGGGGATACAGGGTACACCGATAAACTAATCTTT. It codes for CACDPLLGDTGYTDKLIF.

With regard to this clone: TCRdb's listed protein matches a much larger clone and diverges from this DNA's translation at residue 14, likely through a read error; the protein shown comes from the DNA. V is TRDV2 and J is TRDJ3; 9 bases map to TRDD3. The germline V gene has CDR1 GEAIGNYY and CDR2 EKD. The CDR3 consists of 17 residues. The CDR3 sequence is CACDTVLGDWDTRRMFF. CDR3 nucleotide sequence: TGTGCCTGTGACACCGTACTGGGGGACTGGGACACCCGACGGATGTTTTTC.

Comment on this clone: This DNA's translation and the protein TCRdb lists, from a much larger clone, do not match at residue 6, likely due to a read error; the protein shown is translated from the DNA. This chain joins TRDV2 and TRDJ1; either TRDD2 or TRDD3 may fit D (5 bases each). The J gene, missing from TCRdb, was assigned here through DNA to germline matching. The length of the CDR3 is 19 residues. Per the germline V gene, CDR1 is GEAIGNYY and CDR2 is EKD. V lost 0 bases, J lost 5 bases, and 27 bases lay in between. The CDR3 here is CACDTRRGGPSPTMDKLIF. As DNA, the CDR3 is TGTGCCTGTGACACCCGCCGAGGGGGCCCTTCACCTACGATGGATAAACTCATCTTT.

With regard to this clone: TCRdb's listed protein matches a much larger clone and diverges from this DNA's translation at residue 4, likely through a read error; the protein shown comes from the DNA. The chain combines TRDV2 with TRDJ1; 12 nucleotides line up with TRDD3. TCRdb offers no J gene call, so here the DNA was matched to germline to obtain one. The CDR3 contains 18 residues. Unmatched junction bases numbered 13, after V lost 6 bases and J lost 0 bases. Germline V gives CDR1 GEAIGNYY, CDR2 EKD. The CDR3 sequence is CACNPVSGGYVDTDKLIF. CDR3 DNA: TGTGCCTGTAACCCAGTGTCTGGGGGATACGTGGACACCGATAAACTCATCTTT.

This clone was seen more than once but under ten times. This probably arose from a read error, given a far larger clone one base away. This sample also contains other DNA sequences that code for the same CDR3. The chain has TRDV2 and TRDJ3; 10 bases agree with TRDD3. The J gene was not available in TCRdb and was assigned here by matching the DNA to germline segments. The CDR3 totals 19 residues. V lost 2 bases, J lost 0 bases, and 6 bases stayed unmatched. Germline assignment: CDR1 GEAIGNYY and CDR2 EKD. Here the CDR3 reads CACDSTGGYGSWDTRQMFF. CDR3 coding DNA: TGTGCCTGTGACAGTACCGGGGGATACGGCTCCTGGGACACCCGACAGATGTTTTTC.

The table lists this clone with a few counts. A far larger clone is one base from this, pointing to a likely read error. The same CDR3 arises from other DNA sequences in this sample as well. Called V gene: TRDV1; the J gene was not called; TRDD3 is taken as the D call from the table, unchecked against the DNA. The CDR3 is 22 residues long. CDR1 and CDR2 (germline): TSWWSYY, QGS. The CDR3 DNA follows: TGTGCTCTTGGGGAGCTTCCCCCTCTAAAGAGTACTGGGGGATACAGAGCCAGACCCCTGATCTTC. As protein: CALGELPPLKSTGGYRARPLIF.

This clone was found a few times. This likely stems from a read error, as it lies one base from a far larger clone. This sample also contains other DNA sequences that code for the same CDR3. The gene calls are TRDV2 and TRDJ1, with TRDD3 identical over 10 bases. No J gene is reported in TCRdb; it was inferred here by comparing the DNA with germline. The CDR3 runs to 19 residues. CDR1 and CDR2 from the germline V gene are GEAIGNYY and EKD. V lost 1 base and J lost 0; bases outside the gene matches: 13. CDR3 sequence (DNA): TGTGCCTGTGACACGGGGCCTGGGGGATATGAGGGGTACACCGATAAACTCATCTTT. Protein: CACDTGPGGYEGYTDKLIF.

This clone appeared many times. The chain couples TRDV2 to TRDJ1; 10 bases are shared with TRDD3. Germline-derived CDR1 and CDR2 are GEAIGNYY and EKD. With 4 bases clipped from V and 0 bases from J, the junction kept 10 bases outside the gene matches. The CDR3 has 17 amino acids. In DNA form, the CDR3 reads TGTGCCTGTGATGTACTGGGGGATTCGGGGGACACCGATAAACTCATCTTT. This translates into CACDVLGDSGDTDKLIF.

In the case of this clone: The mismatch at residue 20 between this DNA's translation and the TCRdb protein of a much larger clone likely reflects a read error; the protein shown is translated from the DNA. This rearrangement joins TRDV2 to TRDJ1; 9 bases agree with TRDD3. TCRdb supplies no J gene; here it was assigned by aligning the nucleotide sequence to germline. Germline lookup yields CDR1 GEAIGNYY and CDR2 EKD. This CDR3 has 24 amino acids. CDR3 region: CACDTVRGGDTHYSTPTYTGKLIF. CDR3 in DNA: TGTGCCTGTGACACCGTGAGGGGGGGGGATACCCACTACAGTACACCGACGTACACCGGTAAACTCATCTTT.

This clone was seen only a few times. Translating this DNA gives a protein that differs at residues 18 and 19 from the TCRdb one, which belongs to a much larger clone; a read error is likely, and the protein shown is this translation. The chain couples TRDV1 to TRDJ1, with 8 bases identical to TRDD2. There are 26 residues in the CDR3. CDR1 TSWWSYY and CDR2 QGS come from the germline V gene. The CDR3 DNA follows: TGCGCTCTTGGGGAACTAACCTTCCTAAATGCCTGGGGAAACAAATCGCCACCAGGGAGGACCGATAAACTCATCTTT. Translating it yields CALGELTFLNAWGNKSPPGRTDKLIF.

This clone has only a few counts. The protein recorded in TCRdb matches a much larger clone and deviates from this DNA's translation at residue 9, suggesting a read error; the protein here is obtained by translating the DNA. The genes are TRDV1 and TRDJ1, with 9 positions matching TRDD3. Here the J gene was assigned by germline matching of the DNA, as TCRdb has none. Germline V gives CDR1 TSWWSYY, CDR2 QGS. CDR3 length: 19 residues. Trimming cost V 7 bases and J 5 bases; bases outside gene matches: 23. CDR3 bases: TGTGCTCTTGAGCTAAGGCTGGGCCGCGTACTGGGGGAAATAGATAAACTCATCTTT. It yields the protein CALELRLGRVLGEIDKLIF.

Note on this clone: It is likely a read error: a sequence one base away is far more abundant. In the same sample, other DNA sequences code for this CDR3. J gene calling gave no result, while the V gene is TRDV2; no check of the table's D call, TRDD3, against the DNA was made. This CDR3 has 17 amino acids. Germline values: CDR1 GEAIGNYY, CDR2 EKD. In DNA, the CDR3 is TGTGCCTGTGACACCATTGCCCGGGGGGATCTTCCCGATAAACTCATCTTC. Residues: CACDTIARGDLPDKLIF.

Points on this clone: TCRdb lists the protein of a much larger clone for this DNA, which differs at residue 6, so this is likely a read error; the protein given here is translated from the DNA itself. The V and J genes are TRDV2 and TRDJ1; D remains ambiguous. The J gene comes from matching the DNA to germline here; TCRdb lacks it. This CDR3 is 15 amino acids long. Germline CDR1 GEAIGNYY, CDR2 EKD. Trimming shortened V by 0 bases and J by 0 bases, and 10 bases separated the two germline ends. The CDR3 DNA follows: TGTGCCTGTGACACCATTGGACAGTACACCGATAAACTCATCTTT. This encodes CACDTIGQYTDKLIF.

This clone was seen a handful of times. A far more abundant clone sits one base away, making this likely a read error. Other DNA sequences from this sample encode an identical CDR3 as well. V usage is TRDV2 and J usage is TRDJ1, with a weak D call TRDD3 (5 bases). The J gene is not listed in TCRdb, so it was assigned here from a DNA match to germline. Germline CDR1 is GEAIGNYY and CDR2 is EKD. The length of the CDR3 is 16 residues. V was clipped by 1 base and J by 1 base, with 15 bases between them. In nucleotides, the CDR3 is TGTGCCTGTGACACAGGGATTTATAGGATCACCGATAAACTCATCTTT. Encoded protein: CACDTGIYRITDKLIF.

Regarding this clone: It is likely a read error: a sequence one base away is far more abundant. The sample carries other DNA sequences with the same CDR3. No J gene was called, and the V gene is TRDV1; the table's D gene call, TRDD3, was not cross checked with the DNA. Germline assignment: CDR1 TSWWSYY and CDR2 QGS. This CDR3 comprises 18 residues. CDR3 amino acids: CALGERGFGGYATDKLIF. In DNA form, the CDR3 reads TGTGCTCTTGGGGAAAGGGGCTTTGGGGGATACGCCACCGATAAGCTCATCTTT.

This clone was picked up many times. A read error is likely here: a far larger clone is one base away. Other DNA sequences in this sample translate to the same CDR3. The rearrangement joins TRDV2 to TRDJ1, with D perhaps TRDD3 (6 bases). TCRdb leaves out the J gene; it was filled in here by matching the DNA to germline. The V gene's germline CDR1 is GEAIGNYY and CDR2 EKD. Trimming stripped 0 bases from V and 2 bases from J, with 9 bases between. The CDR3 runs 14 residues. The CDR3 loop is CACDTVGATDKLIF. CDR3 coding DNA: TGTGCCTGTGACACCGTGGGGGCAACCGATAAACTCATCTTT.

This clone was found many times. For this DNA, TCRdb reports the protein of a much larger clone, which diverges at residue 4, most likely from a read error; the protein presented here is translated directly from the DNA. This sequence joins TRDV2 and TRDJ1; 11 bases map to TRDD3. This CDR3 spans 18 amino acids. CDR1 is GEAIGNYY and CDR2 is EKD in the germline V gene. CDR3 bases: TGTGCCTGTGGCACCCTAACCGTACTGGGGGATAGAACCGATAAACTCATCTTT. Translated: CACGTLTVLGDRTDKLIF.

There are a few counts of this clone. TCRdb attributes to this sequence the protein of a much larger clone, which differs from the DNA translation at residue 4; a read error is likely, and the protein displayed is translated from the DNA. CDR3 sequence: CACGDLLLEFTDKLIF. The CDR3 DNA reads TGTGCCTGTGGCGACCTCCTCCTTGAATTTACCGATAAACTCATCTTT. J is TRDJ1 and V is TRDV2, with D uncertain. The J gene comes from matching the DNA to germline here; TCRdb lacks it. Germline V gene lookup returns CDR1 GEAIGNYY and CDR2 EKD. V lost 5 bases to trimming and J lost 2 bases, with 20 bases between them. CDR3 size: 16 residues.